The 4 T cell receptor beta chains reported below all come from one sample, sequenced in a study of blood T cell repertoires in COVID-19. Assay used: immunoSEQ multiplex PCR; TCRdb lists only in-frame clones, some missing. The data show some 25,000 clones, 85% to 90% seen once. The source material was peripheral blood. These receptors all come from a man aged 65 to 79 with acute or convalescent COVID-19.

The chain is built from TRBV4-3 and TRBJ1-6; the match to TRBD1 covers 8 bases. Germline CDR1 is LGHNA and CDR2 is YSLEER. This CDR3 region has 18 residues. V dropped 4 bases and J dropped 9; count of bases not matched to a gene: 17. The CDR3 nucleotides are TGCGCCAGCAGCCCTGAGGTTCAGGGGGCGCGGAATGGTTCACCCCTCCACTTT. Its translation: CASSPEVQGARNGSPLHF.

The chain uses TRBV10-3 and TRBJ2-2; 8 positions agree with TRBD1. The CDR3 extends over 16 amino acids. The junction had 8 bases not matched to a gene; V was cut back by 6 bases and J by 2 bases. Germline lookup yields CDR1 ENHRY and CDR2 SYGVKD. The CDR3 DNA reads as TGTGCCATCAGACTAGGACAGGGTCTCAACACCGGGGAGCTGTTTTTT. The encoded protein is CAIRLGQGLNTGELFF.

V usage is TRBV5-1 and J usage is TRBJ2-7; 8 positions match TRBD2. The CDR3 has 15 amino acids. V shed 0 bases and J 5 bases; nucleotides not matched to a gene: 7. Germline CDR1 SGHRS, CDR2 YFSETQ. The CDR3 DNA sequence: TGCGCCAGCAGCTTGGGGGGACTAGAAGTCGACGAGCAGTACTTC. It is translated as CASSLGGLEVDEQYF.

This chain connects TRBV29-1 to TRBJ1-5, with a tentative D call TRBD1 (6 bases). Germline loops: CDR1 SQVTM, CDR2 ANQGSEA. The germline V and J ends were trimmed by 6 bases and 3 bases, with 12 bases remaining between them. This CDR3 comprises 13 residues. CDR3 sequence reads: CSVRTGFNQPQHF. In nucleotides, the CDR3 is TGCAGCGTGCGAACAGGGTTCAATCAGCCCCAGCATTTT. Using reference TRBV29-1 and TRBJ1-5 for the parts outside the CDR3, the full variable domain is SAVISQKPSRDICQRGTSLTIQCQVDSQVTMMFWYRQQPGQSLTLIATANQGSEATYESGFVIDKFPISRPNLTFSTLTVSNMSPEDSSIYLCSVRTGFNQPQHFGDGTRLSIL.